Detailed here is one T cell receptor (beta chain). Its antigen is undetermined. The V gene's germline CDR1 is WNHNN and CDR2 SYGVQD (reference sequence). The V and J ends lost 9 bases and 5 bases, in that order; junction bases with no gene match: 9. The length of the CDR3 is 14 residues. The record originates from a study of T cell responses to AZD1222 COVID-19 vaccine. Study-level results: In a largely white British group with more females than males, clonal diversity was possibly underestimated. Vaccine-associated CD4 TCRs ranged over spike, dominating at 160-218 and 743-854. Seropositive AZD1222 recipients at baseline numbered only five or six.

The data were produced by immunoSEQ multiplex PCR, yet TCRdb's version contains in-frame clones alone and is incomplete. The data show about 150,000 clones, approximately 92% seen once. This chain links TRBV10-1 with TRBJ1-1, with 10 bases matching TRBD1. The sequence was collected from an adult who received the AZD1222 COVID-19 vaccine. Sequencing used peripheral blood, obtained 28 days after the second AZD1222 dose. The CDR3 sequence: CARQTGGVKTEAFF. The CDR3 region has the DNA TGCGCCAGGCAGACAGGGGGCGTAAAGACTGAAGCTTTCTTT.